The source of this TCR beta chain is a study of breast tumors, draining lymph nodes, adjacent tissues. Whole-study findings and limits: Data only fit, rather than demonstrated, lymph node origin of most tumor T cells. Tumors had less TCR diversity than lymph nodes, more than nontumor tissue. Data fit most tumor T cells coming from lymph node, expanding in tumor.

TCRdb itself ran the multiplex PCR reads through MiXCR, one entry per CDR3 protein. This table has fewer than 15,000 distinct CDR3 sequences, 45% to 60% appearing once. Worth noting for this clonotype: The antigen remains unidentified.

V was cut by 1 base and J by 7 bases, with 15 bases left in between. Germline assignment: CDR1 SGDLS and CDR2 YYNGEE. CDR3 length: 15 amino acids. The sample taken for sequencing was tumor-adjacent breast tissue. The V gene is TRBV9, the J gene TRBJ1-3; tentatively, D is TRBD1 (6 bases). The TCR was taken from a female donor with breast cancer. Some clones in this sample may be carry-over from other donors' samples. The CDR3 region is CASSVRLHTGNTIYF. DNA of the CDR3: TGTGCCAGCAGCGTACGACTCCACACAGGGAACACCATATATTTT.